Described below is a single TCR beta chain sequence and its context. The sample is drawn from a study of cytomegalovirus exposure and HLA in healthy donors. Per the germline V gene, CDR1 is MGHRA and CDR2 is YSYEKL. The CDR3 runs 13 residues. V was cut by 5 bases and J by 5 bases, with 12 bases left in between. Primers included in the PCR were 60 Vbeta and 13 Jbeta primers. Assay used: immunoSEQ multiplex PCR; TCRdb lists only in-frame clones, some missing. The sample gives 49,000 or so clones, roughly four fifths of which show up once; under 2.5% is in the top ten. The sample was PBMCs. The TCR comes from a boy between 10 and 17 years old in good health and CMV-seropositive. The chain employs TRBV4-1 and TRBJ2-5; D is unresolved. The DNA for the CDR3 is TGCGCCAGCAGCAACCGAGGAGCGGAGACCCAGTACTTC. This encodes CASSNRGAETQYF.